These 29 T cell receptor beta chains originate from one sample sequenced in a study of blood T cell repertoires in COVID-19. Sequencing was performed with immunoSEQ multiplex PCR; in TCRdb, only in-frame clones are kept and a portion is missing. The data contain about 87,000 clones, 75% to 90% of them singletons. The sequencing sample was made of peripheral blood. The origin of the receptors is an elderly man with acute or convalescent COVID-19.

V is TRBV20-1 and J is TRBJ1-2; D gene unclear. Trimming took off 3 bases at V and 0 bases at J, with 8 bases between the two ends. CDR3 length: 13 residues. Germline V CDR1 and CDR2: DFQATT, SNEGSKA (reference sequence). The CDR3: CSASLPSNYGYTF. In DNA, the CDR3 is TGCAGTGCTAGTCTCCCCTCTAACTATGGCTACACCTTC.

V usage is TRBV10-3 and J usage is TRBJ2-7, with D tentatively TRBD2 (5 bases). The CDR3 length is 15 residues. In germline, CDR1 is ENHRY, CDR2 SYGVKD. Trimming pared 6 bases from V and 3 bases from J, leaving 18 bases between. The CDR3 bases are TGTGCCATCAGGGAGCGAGGGCAGCCGGGCTACGAGCAGTACTTC. Translation: CAIRERGQPGYEQYF.

The chain links TRBV5-6 to TRBJ2-7; D call uncertain. The CDR3 loop spans 12 amino acids. In germline, CDR1 is SGHDT, CDR2 YYEEEE. V lost 5 bases and J lost 1, with 7 bases in between. The CDR3 DNA reads TGTGCCAGCAGGCGGCAGTCCTACGAGCAGTACTTC. Residues: CASRRQSYEQYF. Combining the CDR3 with reference TRBV5-6 and TRBJ2-7 gives the whole variable domain DAGVTQSPTHLIKTRGQQVTLRCSPKSGHDTVSWYQQALGQGPQFIFQYYEEEERQRGNFPDRFSGHQFPNYSSELNVNALLLGDSALYLCASRRQSYEQYFGPGTRLTVT.

This chain connects TRBV5-4 to TRBJ1-2; 9 bases align to TRBD1. In germline, CDR1 is SGHNT, CDR2 YYREEE (reference sequence). The CDR3 sequence is 15 residues long. V lost 4 bases, J lost 0 bases, and 4 bases stayed unmatched. CDR3 protein: CASSPTGGPNYGYTF. The DNA for the CDR3 is TGTGCCAGCAGCCCTACAGGGGGCCCTAACTATGGCTACACCTTC.

This clone was picked up one time. In DNA, the CDR3 is TGTGCCATCAGTGTTTCGCAGCGGGAGCTTAGCACAGATACGCAGTATTTT. Translating it yields CAISVSQRELSTDTQYF. This chain uses TRBV10-3 with TRBJ2-3, with 8 bases matching TRBD2. This CDR3 is built from 17 residues. Looked up from germline, CDR1 is ENHRY and CDR2 is SYGVKD. The V segment lost 4 bases and the J segment 0 bases; nucleotides outside the gene matches: 9.

The J gene is TRBJ2-5, the V gene TRBV14, with TRBD2 matching over 11 bases. The V segment lost 6 bases and the J segment 5 bases; nucleotides outside the gene matches: 8. Germline V gene sequence: CDR1 SGHDN, CDR2 FVKESK. The CDR3 covers 15 residues. CDR3 region: CASRLLAGEGETQYF. In DNA, the CDR3 is TGTGCCAGCAGGCTACTAGCGGGAGAGGGTGAGACCCAGTACTTC. Full variable domain (missing parts from reference TRBV14 and TRBJ2-5): EAGVTQFPSHSVIEKGQTVTLRCDPISGHDNLYWYRRVMGKEIKFLLHFVKESKQDESGMPNNRFLAERTGGTYSTLKVQPAELEDSGVYFCASRLLAGEGETQYFGPGTRLLVL.

The gene calls are TRBV27 and TRBJ2-7; 9 bases are shared with TRBD1. The length of the CDR3 is 16 residues. V shed 5 bases, J shed 4 bases, and the junction held 12 bases outside the gene matches. Germline assignment: CDR1 MNHEY and CDR2 SMNVEV (reference sequence). CDR3 sequence: CASSKPGQGVGYEQYF. CDR3 bases: TGTGCCAGCAGTAAACCGGGACAGGGTGTCGGGTACGAGCAGTACTTC.

The CDR3 loop is CASSPSYEQYF. CDR3 in DNA: TGTGCCAGCAGCCCATCCTACGAGCAGTACTTC. V and J are TRBV11-2 and TRBJ2-7; D unclear. Germline loops: CDR1 SGHAT, CDR2 FQNNGV. Trimming took 5 bases from V and 1 from J, leaving 3 bases between them. There are 11 residues in the CDR3.

This clone was detected only a few times. J is TRBJ1-2 and V is TRBV7-2; 8 positions agree with TRBD1. Trimming took 1 base from V and 8 from J; bases not matched to a gene: 9. The CDR3 runs to 15 residues. Germline CDR1 SGHTA, CDR2 FQGNSA. CDR3 residues: CASSLERTGKGGYTF. In DNA form, the CDR3 reads TGTGCCAGCAGCTTAGAGAGGACAGGGAAGGGGGGCTACACCTTC.

The CDR3 reads CASSLGPTGNQPQHF. The CDR3 DNA is TGCGCCAGCAGCTTGGGACCCACCGGGAATCAGCCCCAGCATTTT. The chain recombines TRBV5-1 with TRBJ1-5; D remains unclear. Trimming removed 0 bases from V and 4 bases from J, with 11 bases in between. The CDR3 sequence is 15 residues long. In germline, CDR1 is SGHRS, CDR2 YFSETQ.

The chain employs TRBV7-2 and TRBJ2-2; TRBD1 matches 10 bases. This CDR3 has 15 residues. Per germline, CDR1 SGHTA and CDR2 FQGNSA. V was clipped by 5 bases and J by 7 bases; unmatched bases: 7. The CDR3 nucleotides are TGTGCCAGCAGCCCGCGGACAGGGGGGAACGGGGAGCTGTTTTTT. The encoded protein is CASSPRTGGNGELFF.

The chain has TRBV5-1 and TRBJ2-1, with 7 bases lining up with TRBD1. The CDR3 extends over 15 amino acids. Germline CDR1 reads SGHRS; CDR2 reads YFSETQ. V was clipped by 0 bases and J by 4 bases; unmatched bases: 4. In nucleotides, the CDR3 is TGCGCCAGCAGCTTGGAGGGACAGCGATACAATGAGCAGTTCTTC. This encodes CASSLEGQRYNEQFF.

The chain combines TRBV11-2 with TRBJ2-2; D not certain. CDR3 size: 14 residues. Germline assignment: CDR1 SGHAT and CDR2 FQNNGV. V was clipped by 3 bases and J by 5 bases, with 10 bases between them. CDR3 nucleotides: TGTGCCAGCAGCTTCCGGAGAGAGACCGGGGAGCTGTTTTTT. Protein sequence: CASSFRRETGELFF.

The rearrangement uses TRBV10-3 and TRBJ1-2; tentative D call: TRBD1 (6 bases). The V gene lost 8 bases and the J gene lost 4 bases, with 17 bases spanning the gap. This CDR3 has 14 residues. Germline V CDR1 and CDR2: ENHRY, SYGVKD. CDR3 residues: CAIPGRGGGYGYTF. The CDR3 DNA reads as TGTGCCATCCCCGGGCGGGGGGGCGGCTATGGCTACACCTTC.

V usage is TRBV6-6 and J usage is TRBJ1-5; D possibly corresponds to TRBD1 (6 bases). This CDR3 is built from 15 residues. Germline CDR1 and CDR2: MNHNY and SVGAGI (reference sequence). With 4 bases removed from V and 0 bases from J, the gap between germline ends came to 10 bases. The CDR3 region has the DNA TGTGCCAGCAGTTCCAGGGGAAATAGCAATCAGCCCCAGCATTTT. As protein: CASSSRGNSNQPQHF.

This rearrangement joins TRBV3-1 (or the pseudogene TRBV3-2) to TRBJ1-5; maybe TRBD1 (5 bases). The CDR3 has 16 residues. CDR1 LGHDT and CDR2 YNNKEL come from the germline V gene (reference sequence). Trimming stripped 1 base from V and 4 bases from J, with 14 bases between. CDR3 nucleotide sequence: TGTGCCAGCAGCCAAGGGCTAGTCGGGGGAAATCAGCCCCAGCATTTT. Its protein product is CASSQGLVGGNQPQHF.

The rearrangement links TRBV10-3 to TRBJ2-1; TRBD1 agrees at 7 bases. Looked up from germline, CDR1 is ENHRY and CDR2 is SYGVKD. This CDR3 is built from 14 residues. The junction had 7 bases not matched to a gene; V was cut back by 11 bases and J by 0 bases. For the CDR3, the DNA is TGTGCCCCACAGGGGTTAAGCTCCTACAATGAGCAGTTCTTC. It codes for CAPQGLSSYNEQFF.

The chain recombines TRBV6-2 or TRBV6-3 with TRBJ2-1; D might be TRBD2 (6 bases). In germline, CDR1 is MNHEY, CDR2 SVGEGT. V was trimmed by 5 bases and J by 4 bases, leaving 18 bases between them. This CDR3 is 16 amino acids long. CDR3 sequence: CASSKNPGLLYNEQFF. CDR3 bases: TGTGCCAGCAGTAAGAATCCGGGACTCTTATACAATGAGCAGTTCTTC.

This clone was counted a single time. J is TRBJ2-7 and V is TRBV10-3, with 9 bases fitting TRBD1. Unmatched junction bases numbered 2, after V lost 2 bases and J lost 3 bases. This CDR3 has 14 residues. CDR1 ENHRY and CDR2 SYGVKD come from the germline V gene. The CDR3 DNA reads TGTGCCATCAGTGAGCCGGACAGGGGCTACGAGCAGTACTTC. Amino acids: CAISEPDRGYEQYF.

The chain joins TRBV5-1 to TRBJ2-3, with a tentative D call TRBD2 (5 bases). In germline, CDR1 is SGHRS, CDR2 YFSETQ. V was shortened by 0 bases and J by 3 bases, with 14 bases between the two germline ends. The CDR3 contains 16 residues. CDR3 loop: CASSLGGRAWTDTQYF. As DNA, the CDR3 is TGCGCCAGCAGCTTGGGTGGGAGAGCCTGGACAGATACGCAGTATTTT. The full variable domain, with the rest looked up from reference TRBV5-1 and TRBJ2-3, is KAGVTQTPRYLIKTRGQQVTLSCSPISGHRSVSWYQQTPGQGLQFLFEYFSETQRNKGNFPGRFSGRQFSNSRSEMNVSTLELGDSALYLCASSLGGRAWTDTQYFGPGTRLTVL.

The chain couples TRBV5-1 to TRBJ2-1; TRBD2 matches at 7 bases. Trimming cost V 4 bases and J 10 bases; bases outside gene matches: 8. This CDR3 is built from 13 residues. Germline CDR1 SGHRS, CDR2 YFSETQ. CDR3 protein: CASSGATSAEQFF. CDR3 DNA sequence: TGCGCCAGCAGCGGTGCTACTAGCGCCGAGCAGTTCTTC.

The chain is built from TRBV7-9 and TRBJ1-1; D remains ambiguous. V was pared by 5 bases and J by 6 bases, with 16 bases between. The CDR3 loop spans 14 amino acids. Germline V CDR1 and CDR2: SEHNR, FQNEAQ (reference sequence). The CDR3 protein is CASSQDSFVSEAFF. DNA for the CDR3: TGTGCCAGCAGCCAGGACTCATTCGTATCTGAAGCTTTCTTT.

The chain uses TRBV14 and TRBJ1-3, with a weak D call TRBD1 (5 bases). CDR1 is SGHDN, CDR2 FVKESK, per germline. Trimming removed 4 bases at V and 2 bases at J, with 9 bases between. The CDR3 has 14 amino acids. The CDR3 bases are TGTGCCAGCAGCCCGACAGTGGCTGGAAACACCATATATTTT. Translating gives CASSPTVAGNTIYF.

The rearrangement joins TRBV2 to TRBJ1-5; 9 positions agree with TRBD1. Unmatched junction bases numbered 7, after V lost 1 base and J lost 6 bases. The length of the CDR3 is 16 residues. Germline V gene data show CDR1 as SNHLY and CDR2 as FYNNEI. CDR3 sequence (DNA): TGTGCCAGCAGTGAAGACCGGACAGGGGCGGGTCAGCCCCAGCATTTT. It yields the protein CASSEDRTGAGQPQHF.

The gene calls are TRBV5-4 and TRBJ1-2, with TRBD1 as a possible D gene (6 bases). Trimming shortened V by 3 bases and J by 1 base, and 7 bases separated the two germline ends. The CDR3 extends over 13 amino acids. Germline values: CDR1 SGHNT, CDR2 YYREEE (reference sequence). CDR3 amino acids: CASSSDSNYGYTF. Written as DNA, the CDR3 is TGTGCCAGCAGCTCGGACAGTAACTATGGCTACACCTTC. The entire variable domain, with the rest obtained from reference TRBV5-4 and TRBJ1-2, is as follows: ETGVTQSPTHLIKTRGQQVTLRCSSQSGHNTVSWYQQALGQGPQFIFQYYREEENGRGNFPPRFSGLQFPNYSSELNVNALELDDSALYLCASSSDSNYGYTFGSGTRLTVV.

This rearrangement joins TRBV24-1 to TRBJ2-5, with D perhaps TRBD2 (6 bases). Trimming removed 6 bases at V and 5 bases at J, with 21 bases between. The length of the CDR3 is 16 residues. Per the germline V gene, CDR1 is KGHDR and CDR2 is SFDVKD. In nucleotides, the CDR3 is TGTGCCACCAGTTCGTCCGGAGGGCCGCACTGGGAGACCCAGTACTTC. This translates into CATSSSGGPHWETQYF.

The chain links TRBV18 to TRBJ1-2; 7 bases line up with TRBD1. The V gene end was trimmed by 1 base and the J gene end by 3 bases; junction bases not matched to a gene: 8. The CDR3 is 16 amino acids. Germline CDR1 KGHSH, CDR2 LQKENI. CDR3 sequence (DNA): TGTGCCAGCTCACCACTGTCAGGGGGGTCTGACTATGGCTACACCTTC. Translated: CASSPLSGGSDYGYTF.

In DNA, the CDR3 is TGTGCCAGCATGGCAGGGGATAGCAATCAGCCCCAGCATTTT. Amino acid sequence: CASMAGDSNQPQHF. The chain employs TRBV6-5 and TRBJ1-5, with a possible D match to TRBD1 (6 bases). Germline V gene data show CDR1 as MNHEY and CDR2 as SVGAGI. V was cut by 7 bases and J by 0 bases, with 10 bases left in between. The CDR3 length is 14 residues.

The chain has TRBV19 and TRBJ1-1; tentative D call: TRBD1 (6 bases). Germline CDR1 reads LNHDA; CDR2 reads SQIVND (reference sequence). The CDR3 length is 14 residues. V was shortened by 5 bases and J by 1 base, with 11 bases between the two germline ends. The CDR3: CASSVPRGNTEAFF. The CDR3, as DNA: TGTGCCAGTAGTGTCCCCAGGGGGAACACTGAAGCTTTCTTT.